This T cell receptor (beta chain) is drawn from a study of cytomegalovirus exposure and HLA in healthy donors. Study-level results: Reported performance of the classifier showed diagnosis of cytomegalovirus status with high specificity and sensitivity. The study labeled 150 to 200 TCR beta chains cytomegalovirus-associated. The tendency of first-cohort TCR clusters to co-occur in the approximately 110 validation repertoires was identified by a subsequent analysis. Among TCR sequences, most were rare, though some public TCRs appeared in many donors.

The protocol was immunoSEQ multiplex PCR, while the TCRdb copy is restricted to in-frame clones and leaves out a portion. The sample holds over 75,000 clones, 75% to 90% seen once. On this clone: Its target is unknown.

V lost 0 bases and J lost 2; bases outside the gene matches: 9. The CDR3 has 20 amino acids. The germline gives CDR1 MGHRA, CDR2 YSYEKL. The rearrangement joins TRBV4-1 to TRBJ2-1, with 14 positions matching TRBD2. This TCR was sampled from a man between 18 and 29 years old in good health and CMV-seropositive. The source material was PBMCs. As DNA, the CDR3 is TGCGCCAGCAGCCAAGAAGGGGGACTAGCGGGAGTCCCACCCTACAATGAGCAGTTCTTC. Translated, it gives CASSQEGGLAGVPPYNEQFF.